The clone carrying this T cell receptor (beta chain) was seen only a few times. TCRdb passed the 5' RACE reads through MiXCR, listing each CDR3 protein once. Among more than 300,000 distinct CDR3 sequences listed, roughly an eighth were seen once. This entry comes from a study of T-cell memory formation after mild COVID-19. Study at large: Across donors, TCR clusters were largely donor specific.

The CDR3 has 15 amino acids. After removal of 6 bases from V and 2 bases from J, the junction contained 8 bases not matched to a gene. This receptor was taken from a man in his late teens or twenties who had mild COVID-19 (a few samples of this study predate the infection). Cell type and time point are not known. Sequencing was performed on PBMCs or a T cell subset sorted from them (not recorded which). The rearrangement uses TRBV12-3 or TRBV12-4 and TRBJ1-2, with TRBD1 identical over 8 bases. CDR3 nucleotides: TGTGCCAGCAGCGGAGGACAGGGAGGGAACTATGGCTACACCTTC. Residues: CASSGGQGGNYGYTF.